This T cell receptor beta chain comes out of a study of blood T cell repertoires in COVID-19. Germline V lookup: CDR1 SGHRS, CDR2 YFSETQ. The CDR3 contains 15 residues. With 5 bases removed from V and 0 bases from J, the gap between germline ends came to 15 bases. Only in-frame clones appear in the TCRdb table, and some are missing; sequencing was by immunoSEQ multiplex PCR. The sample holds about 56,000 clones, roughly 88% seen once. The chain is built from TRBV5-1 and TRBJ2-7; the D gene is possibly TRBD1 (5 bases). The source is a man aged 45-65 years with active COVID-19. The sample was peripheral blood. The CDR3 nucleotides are TGCGCCAGCAGGGTTGACAGCGTGGGCTCCTACGAGCAGTACTTC. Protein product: CASRVDSVGSYEQYF.